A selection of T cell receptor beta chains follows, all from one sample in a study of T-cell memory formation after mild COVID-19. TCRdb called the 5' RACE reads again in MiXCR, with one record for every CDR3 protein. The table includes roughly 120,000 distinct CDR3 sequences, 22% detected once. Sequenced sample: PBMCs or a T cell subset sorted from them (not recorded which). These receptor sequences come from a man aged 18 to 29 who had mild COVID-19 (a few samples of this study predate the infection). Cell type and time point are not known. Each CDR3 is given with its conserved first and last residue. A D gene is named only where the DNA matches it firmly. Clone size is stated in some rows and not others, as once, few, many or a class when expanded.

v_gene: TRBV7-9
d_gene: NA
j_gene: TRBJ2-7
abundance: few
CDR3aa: CASSPTYSSYEQYF
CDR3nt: TGTGCCAGCAGCCCGACATACAGCTCCTACGAGCAGTACTTC

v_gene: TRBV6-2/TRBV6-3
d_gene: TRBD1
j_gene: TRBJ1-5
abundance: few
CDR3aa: CASSFGQGAKAGNQPQHF
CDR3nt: TGTGCCAGCAGTTTCGGACAGGGGGCGAAAGCCGGCAATCAGCCCCAGCATTTT

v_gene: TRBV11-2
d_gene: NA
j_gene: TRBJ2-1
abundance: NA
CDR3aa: CASSRRSHNEQFF
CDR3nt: TGTGCCAGCAGCCGCAGGTCCCACAATGAGCAGTTCTTC

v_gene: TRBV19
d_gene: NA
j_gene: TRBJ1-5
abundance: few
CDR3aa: CASSPGGNQPQHF
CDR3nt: TGTGCCAGTAGTCCGGGTGGCAATCAGCCCCAGCATTTT

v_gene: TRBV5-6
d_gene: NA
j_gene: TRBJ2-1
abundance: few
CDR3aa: CASSSGYMSRDHEQFF
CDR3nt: TGTGCCAGCAGCTCGGGTTACATGAGCCGGGACCACGAGCAGTTCTTC

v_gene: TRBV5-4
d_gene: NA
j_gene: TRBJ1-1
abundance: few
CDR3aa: CASSLASGAEAFF
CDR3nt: TGTGCCAGCAGCTTGGCCTCAGGGGCAGAAGCTTTCTTT

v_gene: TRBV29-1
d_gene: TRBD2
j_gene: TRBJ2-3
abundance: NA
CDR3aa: CSGGGLGGPDTQYF
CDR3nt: TGCAGCGGGGGGGGACTCGGAGGTCCGGATACGCAGTATTTT

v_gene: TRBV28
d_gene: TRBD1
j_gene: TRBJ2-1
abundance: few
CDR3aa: CASSLWGDSPGNEQFF
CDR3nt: TGTGCCAGCAGTTTATGGGGGGACAGCCCGGGCAATGAGCAGTTCTTC

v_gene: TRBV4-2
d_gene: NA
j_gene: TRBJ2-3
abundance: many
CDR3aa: CASSQNAGSSTDTQYF
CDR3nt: TGTGCCAGCAGTCAAAACGCCGGGAGTAGCACAGATACGCAGTATTTT

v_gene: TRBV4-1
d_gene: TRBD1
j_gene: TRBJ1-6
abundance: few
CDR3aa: CASSPRDRNSPLHF
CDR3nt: TGCGCCAGCAGCCCCCGGGACAGAAATTCACCCCTCCACTTT

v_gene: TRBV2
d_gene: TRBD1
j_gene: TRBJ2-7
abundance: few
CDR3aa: CASNPGQGAAYEQYF
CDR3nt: TGTGCCAGCAACCCTGGACAGGGGGCTGCCTACGAGCAGTACTTC

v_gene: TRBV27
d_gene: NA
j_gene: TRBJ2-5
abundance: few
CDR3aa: CASSPNFGETQYF
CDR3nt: TGTGCCAGCAGTCCAAACTTTGGGGAGACCCAGTACTTC

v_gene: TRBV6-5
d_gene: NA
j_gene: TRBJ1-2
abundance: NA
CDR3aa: CASSYNRAVSDYGYTF
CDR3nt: TGTGCCAGCAGTTATAATAGGGCAGTGAGTGACTATGGCTACACCTTC

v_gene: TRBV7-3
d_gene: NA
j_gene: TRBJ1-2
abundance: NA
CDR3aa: CASSPGEGLVYGYTF
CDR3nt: TGTGCCAGCAGTCCTGGAGAAGGTCTCGTGTATGGCTACACCTTC

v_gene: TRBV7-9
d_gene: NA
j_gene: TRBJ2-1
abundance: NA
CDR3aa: CASSLALSGLNEQFF
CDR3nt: TGTGCCAGCAGCTTAGCTTTATCCGGGTTGAATGAGCAGTTCTTC

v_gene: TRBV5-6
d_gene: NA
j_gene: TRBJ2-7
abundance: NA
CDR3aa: CASSSGHEQYF
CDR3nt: TGTGCCAGCAGCTCCGGACACGAGCAGTACTTC

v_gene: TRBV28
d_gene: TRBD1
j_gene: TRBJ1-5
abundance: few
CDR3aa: CASSQGGQPQHF
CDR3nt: TGTGCCAGCAGTCAGGGGGGACAGCCCCAGCATTTT

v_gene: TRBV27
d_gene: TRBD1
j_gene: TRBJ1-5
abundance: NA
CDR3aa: CASGQGYQPQHF
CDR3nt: TGTGCCAGCGGACAGGGGTATCAGCCCCAGCATTTT

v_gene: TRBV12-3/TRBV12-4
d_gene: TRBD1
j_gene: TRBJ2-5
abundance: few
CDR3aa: CASSTWDRATETQYF
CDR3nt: TGTGCCAGCAGTACTTGGGACAGGGCGACGGAGACCCAGTACTTC

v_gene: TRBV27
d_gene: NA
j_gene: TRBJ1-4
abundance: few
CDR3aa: CASSYRQPTNEKLFF
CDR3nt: TGTGCCAGCAGTTACCGGCAGCCAACTAATGAAAAACTGTTTTTT

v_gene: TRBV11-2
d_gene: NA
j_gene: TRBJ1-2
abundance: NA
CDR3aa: CASSFGALIYGYTF
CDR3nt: TGTGCCAGCAGCTTCGGGGCTTTGATCTATGGCTACACCTTC

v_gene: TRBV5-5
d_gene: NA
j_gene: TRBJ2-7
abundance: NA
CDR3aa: CASSLRSDPEQYF
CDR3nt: TGTGCCAGCAGCTTGAGGTCAGACCCCGAGCAGTACTTC

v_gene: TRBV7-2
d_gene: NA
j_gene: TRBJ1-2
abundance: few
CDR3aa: CASSRSGVPNLNYGYTF
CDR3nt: TGTGCCAGCAGCCGCTCCGGAGTACCGAACCTTAACTATGGCTACACCTTC

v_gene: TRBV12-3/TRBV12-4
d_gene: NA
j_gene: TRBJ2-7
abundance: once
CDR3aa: CASSLDSIYEQYF
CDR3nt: TGTGCCAGCAGTTTGGATTCCATCTACGAGCAGTACTTC

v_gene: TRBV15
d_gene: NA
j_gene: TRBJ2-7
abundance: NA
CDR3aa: CATSRDPYYEQYF
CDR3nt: TGTGCCACCAGCAGAGATCCCTACTACGAGCAGTACTTC

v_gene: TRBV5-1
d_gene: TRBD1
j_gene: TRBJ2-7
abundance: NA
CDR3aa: CASSLRDRVYEQYF
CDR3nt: TGCGCCAGCAGCCTCCGGGACAGGGTCTACGAGCAGTACTTC

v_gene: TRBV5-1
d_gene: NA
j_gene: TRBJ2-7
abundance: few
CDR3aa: CASSLADRPHSYEQYF
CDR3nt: TGCGCCAGCAGCTTGGCAGATCGCCCCCACTCCTACGAGCAGTACTTC

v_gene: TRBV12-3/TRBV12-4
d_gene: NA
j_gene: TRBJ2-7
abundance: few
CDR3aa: CASSLNNEQYF
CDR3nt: TGTGCCAGCAGTTTGAATAACGAGCAGTACTTC

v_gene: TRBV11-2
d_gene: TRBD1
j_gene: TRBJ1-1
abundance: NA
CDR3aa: CASSSGQGRAEAFF
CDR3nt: TGTGCCAGCAGCTCAGGACAGGGAAGAGCTGAAGCTTTCTTT

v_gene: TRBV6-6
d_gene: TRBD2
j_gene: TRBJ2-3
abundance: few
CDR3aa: CASSLTSGGRTDTQYF
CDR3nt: TGTGCCAGCAGTCTTACTAGCGGGGGGCGGACAGATACGCAGTATTTT

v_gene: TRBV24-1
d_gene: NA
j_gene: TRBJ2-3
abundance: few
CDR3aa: CATSETGATDTQYF
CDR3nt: TGTGCCACCAGTGAAACGGGGGCAACAGATACGCAGTATTTT

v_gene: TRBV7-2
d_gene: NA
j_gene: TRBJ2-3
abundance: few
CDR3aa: CASSSIDTQYF
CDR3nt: TGTGCCAGCAGCTCGATAGATACGCAGTATTTT

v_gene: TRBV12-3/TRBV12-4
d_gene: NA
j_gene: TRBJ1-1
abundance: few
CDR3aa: CASSLSGFMNTEAFF
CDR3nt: TGTGCCAGCAGTTTGTCGGGATTCATGAACACTGAAGCTTTCTTT

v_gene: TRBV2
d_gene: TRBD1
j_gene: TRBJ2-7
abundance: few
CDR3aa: CAQGEIGYEQYF
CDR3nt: TGTGCCCAGGGGGAAATCGGCTACGAGCAGTACTTC

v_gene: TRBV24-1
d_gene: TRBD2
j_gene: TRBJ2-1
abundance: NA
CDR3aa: CATSDLTRGLYNEQFF
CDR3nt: TGTGCCACCAGTGATTTAACGCGGGGGTTATACAATGAGCAGTTCTTC

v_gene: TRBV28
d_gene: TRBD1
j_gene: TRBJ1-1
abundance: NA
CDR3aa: CASSAGTGLNTEAFF
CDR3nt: TGTGCCAGCAGTGCGGGGACAGGGTTGAACACTGAAGCTTTCTTT

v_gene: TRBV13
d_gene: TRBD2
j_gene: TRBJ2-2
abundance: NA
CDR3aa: CASSGRDGPNTGELFF
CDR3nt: TGTGCCAGCAGCGGGAGGGACGGACCGAACACCGGGGAGCTGTTTTTT

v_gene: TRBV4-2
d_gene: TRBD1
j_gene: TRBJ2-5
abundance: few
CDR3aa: CASSQEASGQGLQETQYF
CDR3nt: TGTGCCAGCAGCCAAGAGGCATCGGGACAGGGATTACAAGAGACCCAGTACTTC

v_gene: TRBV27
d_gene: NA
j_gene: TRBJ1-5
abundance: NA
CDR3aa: CASSLAALIQPQHF
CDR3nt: TGTGCCAGCAGTTTAGCGGCCCTAATACAGCCCCAGCATTTT

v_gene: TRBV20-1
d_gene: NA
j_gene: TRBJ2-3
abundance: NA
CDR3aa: CSASPRITDTQYF
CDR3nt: TGCAGTGCTAGTCCGAGGATCACAGATACGCAGTATTTT

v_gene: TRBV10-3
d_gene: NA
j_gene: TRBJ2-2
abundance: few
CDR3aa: CAISSEGSGELFF
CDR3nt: TGTGCCATCAGCTCCGAAGGGAGCGGGGAGCTGTTTTTT

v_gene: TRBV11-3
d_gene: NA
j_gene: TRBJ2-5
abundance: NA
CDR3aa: CASSTTASGQETQYF
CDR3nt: TGTGCCAGCAGCACGACAGCGAGTGGACAAGAGACCCAGTACTTC